This T cell receptor (beta chain) stems from a study of shared clonotypes between healthy human individuals. On the study more broadly: CD4 naive and memory got three plates each, CD8 naive two, CD8 memory one. General observations from the study: The study generally estimated greater richness for naive than memory subsets.

Naive CD8 cells comprised CD45RO-negative, CCR7-positively selected cells, excluding terminally differentiated effector memory CD45RA+ cells. The CDR3 length is 14 residues. Germline CDR1 and CDR2: SGHAT and FQDESV (reference sequence). Concerning this clone itself: Its specificity is not known.

Sequencing was at deep level. The repertoire was sequenced with immunoSEQ multiplex PCR; TCRdb's copy has only in-frame clones and lacks some. The data contain over 2,000,000 clones, 85% to 95% of them singletons. The specimen was naive CD8+ T cells from PBMCs. The TCR originated in a man younger than 35 in good health. Some clones in this sample may be carry-over from other donors' samples. This sequence joins TRBV11-1 and TRBJ2-5, with 7 bases that match TRBD1. The better agreement between TRBJ2-7 and the DNA end casts doubt on the J call. CDR3 protein: CASSLVQGTDEQYF. DNA of the CDR3: TGTGCCAGCAGCTTAGTCCAGGGGACAGACGAGCAGTACTTC.